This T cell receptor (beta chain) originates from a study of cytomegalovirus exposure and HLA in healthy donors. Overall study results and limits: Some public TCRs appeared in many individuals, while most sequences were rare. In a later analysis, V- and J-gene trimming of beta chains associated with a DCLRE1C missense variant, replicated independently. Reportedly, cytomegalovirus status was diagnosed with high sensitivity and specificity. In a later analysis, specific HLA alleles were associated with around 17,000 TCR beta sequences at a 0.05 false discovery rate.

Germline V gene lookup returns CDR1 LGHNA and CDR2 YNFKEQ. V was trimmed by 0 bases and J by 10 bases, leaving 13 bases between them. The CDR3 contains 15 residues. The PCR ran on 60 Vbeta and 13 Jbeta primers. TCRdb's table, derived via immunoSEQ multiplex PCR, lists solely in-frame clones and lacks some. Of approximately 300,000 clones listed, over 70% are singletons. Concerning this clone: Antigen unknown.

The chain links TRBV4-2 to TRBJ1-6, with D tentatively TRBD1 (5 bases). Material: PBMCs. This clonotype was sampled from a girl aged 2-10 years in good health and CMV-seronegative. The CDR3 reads CASSQDTGDGSPLHF. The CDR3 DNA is TGTGCCAGCAGCCAAGATACGGGGGACGGATCACCCCTCCACTTT.